Listed below are T cell receptor beta chains from one sample, sequenced in a study of T cell repertoires in cytomegalovirus infection. MiXCR, applied by TCRdb to the reads, yields one record per CDR3 protein. The sample lists about 890,000 distinct CDR3 sequences; about 33% were seen once. The antigens these receptors bind are not known. Here the sequenced sample was cultured CD8+ T cells from PBMCs, taken from culture after CMV antigen stimulation. The receptors were gathered from a human donor in good health (CMV status not recorded). Some clones in this sample may be carry-over from other donors' samples. The CDR3 runs from the conserved cysteine through the conserved F or W. D genes are given only for firm matches. Rows give clone size only sometimes, using once, few, many, or a class for an expanded clone.

v_gene	d_gene	j_gene	abundance	CDR3aa	CDR3nt
TRBV4-1	-	TRBJ2-2	few	CASSQRHHTGELFF	TGCGCCAGCAGCCAAAGACATCACACCGGGGAGCTGTTTTTT
TRBV5-6	TRBD1	TRBJ2-2	few	CASSQVTGELDTGELFF	TGTGCCAGCAGCCAAGTTACAGGGGAACTTGACACCGGGGAGCTGTTTTTT
TRBV10-1	-	TRBJ2-7	-	CASSDARQYYEQYF	TGCGCCAGCAGTGATGCCAGACAGTACTACGAGCAGTACTTC
TRBV7-3	-	TRBJ2-3	many	CASSLTAHGGLTDTQYF	TGTGCCAGCAGCTTAACCGCTCACGGGGGGCTCACAGATACGCAGTATTTT
TRBV7-8	-	TRBJ2-6	many	CASSPRVGRQAPGANVLTF	TGTGCCAGCAGCCCGCGAGTGGGCCGGCAGGCGCCTGGGGCCAACGTCCTGACTTTC
TRBV9	-	TRBJ2-3	few	CASSPRAGTRTDTQYF	TGTGCCAGCAGCCCCCGAGCGGGGACACGCACAGATACGCAGTATTTT
TRBV7-9	-	TRBJ2-3	many	CASSLDTQYF	TGTGCCAGCAGCTTAGATACGCAGTATTTT
TRBV20-1	-	TRBJ2-1	-	CSARDLVRPFPDEQFF	TGCAGTGCTAGAGATCTCGTGCGGCCGTTTCCGGATGAGCAGTTCTTC
TRBV27	-	TRBJ1-2	-	CASSLSFGSYYGYTF	TGTGCCAGCAGTTTATCTTTCGGATCGTACTATGGCTACACCTTC
TRBV20-1	TRBD1	TRBJ2-5	-	CSARDKGTAQETQYF	TGCAGTGCTAGAGATAAGGGGACAGCCCAAGAGACCCAGTACTTC
TRBV27	-	TRBJ1-5	-	CASSPPGEPQHF	TGTGCCAGCAGCCCCCCGGGGGAGCCCCAGCATTTT
TRBV7-8	-	TRBJ1-5	many	CASSLGDSNQPQHF	TGTGCCAGCAGCCTAGGGGATAGCAATCAGCCCCAGCATTTT
TRBV24-1	TRBD2	TRBJ2-3	-	CATSDTGLAGGPVRDTQYF	TGTGCCACCAGTGATACGGGACTAGCGGGGGGGCCTGTTAGAGATACGCAGTATTTT
TRBV20-1	TRBD2	TRBJ2-1	-	CSAKRGGEFF	TGCAGTGCTAAACGGGGGGGCGAGTTCTTC
TRBV29-1	TRBD1	TRBJ1-5	-	CSVGQGDNQPQHF	TGCAGCGTTGGACAGGGGGACAATCAGCCCCAGCATTTT
TRBV3-1	-	TRBJ2-3	few	CASSVEEGVSTDTQYF	TGTGCCAGCAGCGTGGAAGAGGGAGTTAGCACAGATACGCAGTATTTT
TRBV2	TRBD1	TRBJ2-7	many	CASRGTAYEQYF	TGTGCCAGCAGGGGGACAGCCTACGAGCAGTACTTC
TRBV2	-	TRBJ2-5	-	CASSGRGSSQETQYF	TGTGCCAGCAGTGGCCGGGGGTCCAGCCAAGAGACCCAGTACTTC
TRBV5-1	-	TRBJ2-6	few	CASSLDISGANVLTF	TGCGCCAGCAGCTTGGATATTTCTGGGGCCAACGTCCTGACTTTC
TRBV15	TRBD1	TRBJ1-5	-	CATSLRQGSNQPQHF	TGTGCCACCAGCTTACGACAGGGAAGCAATCAGCCCCAGCATTTT
TRBV27	TRBD2	TRBJ2-5	few	CASSLASGGATQYF	TGTGCCAGCAGTTTAGCTAGCGGGGGGGCCACCCAGTACTTC
TRBV3-1	TRBD2	TRBJ2-7	-	CASSQDSLAGPTYEQYF	TGTGCCAGCAGCCAAGATTCACTAGCGGGGCCTACCTACGAGCAGTACTTC
TRBV5-4	TRBD2	TRBJ2-1	-	CASSLWTSGGVYNEQFF	TGTGCCAGCAGCCTCTGGACTAGCGGGGGAGTCTACAATGAGCAGTTCTTC
TRBV27	-	TRBJ2-7	-	CASSLSPGQSYEQYF	TGTGCCAGCAGTTTATCCCCGGGACAATCATACGAGCAGTACTTC
TRBV7-6	TRBD1	TRBJ2-6	many	CASSLNWGQLHGTSGANVLTF	TGTGCCAGCAGCCTCAACTGGGGACAGCTCCACGGGACGTCTGGGGCCAACGTCCTGACTTTC
TRBV7-9	-	TRBJ2-5	-	CASSLEGREGETQYF	TGTGCCAGCAGCTTAGAGGGCAGGGAAGGAGAGACCCAGTACTTC
TRBV7-9	-	TRBJ2-3	-	CASSARDFITDTQYF	TGTGCCAGCAGCGCCCGGGACTTCATCACAGATACGCAGTATTTT
TRBV12-3/TRBV12-4	-	TRBJ1-6	few	CASSWNGDSPLHF	TGTGCCAGCAGCTGGAATGGTGATTCACCCCTCCACTTT
TRBV6-2/TRBV6-3	-	TRBJ2-3	-	CASSYGGLIAVQGFTDTQYF	TGTGCCAGCAGTTACGGTGGACTAATCGCTGTTCAAGGGTTCACAGATACGCAGTATTTT
TRBV6-2/TRBV6-3	-	TRBJ2-5	-	CASSLLVSWQETQYF	TGTGCCAGCAGCTTACTAGTTTCCTGGCAAGAGACCCAGTACTTC
TRBV7-6	-	TRBJ2-2	-	CASSLGRLAQSGELFF	TGTGCTAGCAGCTTAGGAAGGCTAGCTCAGTCCGGGGAGCTGTTTTTT
TRBV28	TRBD1	TRBJ2-1	-	CASSDRDNEQFF	TGTGCCAGCAGTGACAGGGACAATGAGCAGTTCTTC
TRBV2	TRBD2	TRBJ2-5	-	CASKDLLAGGETQYF	TGTGCCAGCAAAGATTTACTAGCGGGGGGGGAGACCCAGTACTTC
TRBV7-8	-	TRBJ1-4	few	CASSPVPGPPTTNEKLFF	TGTGCCAGCAGCCCCGTACCGGGCCCTCCCACAACTAATGAAAAACTGTTTTTT
TRBV12-3/TRBV12-4	-	TRBJ2-1	-	CASSLALRAESTRGNEQFF	TGTGCCAGCAGTTTAGCGCTTCGGGCAGAAAGCACTAGAGGGAATGAGCAGTTCTTC
TRBV27	-	TRBJ1-1	few	CASSPGVWSTEAFF	TGTGCCAGCAGCCCAGGGGTATGGTCCACTGAAGCTTTCTTT
TRBV20-1	TRBD2	TRBJ2-7	few	CSARDLLAGKSYEQYF	TGCAGTGCTAGAGATCTACTAGCGGGGAAAAGCTACGAGCAGTACTTC
TRBV20-1	TRBD1	TRBJ1-6	few	CSARDFTGENSPLHF	TGCAGTGCTAGAGATTTCACAGGGGAAAATTCACCCCTCCACTTT
TRBV25-1	-	TRBJ1-4	-	CASSPRQTSNEKLFF	TGTGCCAGCAGTCCACGACAGACCTCTAATGAAAAACTGTTTTTT
TRBV6-2/TRBV6-3	TRBD2	TRBJ2-5	few	CASSPILGLAGHRRQETQYF	TGTGCCAGCAGCCCGATTCTGGGACTAGCGGGGCACCGACGCCAAGAGACCCAGTACTTC
TRBV19	-	TRBJ1-4	-	CASRRDPPGKLFF	TGTGCCAGTAGGAGGGACCCCCCGGGAAAACTGTTTTTT
TRBV12-3/TRBV12-4	TRBD1	TRBJ1-1	few	CASNRGGTEAFF	TGTGCCAGTAACAGGGGGGGCACTGAAGCTTTCTTT
TRBV7-2	-	TRBJ1-6	many	CASSPHKRPTGNSPLHF	TGTGCCAGCAGCCCGCATAAGAGGCCGACGGGGAATTCACCCCTCCACTTT
TRBV7-2	-	TRBJ1-1	few	CASSPHVAEAFF	TGTGCCAGCAGCCCGCACGTGGCTGAAGCTTTCTTT
TRBV4-1	-	TRBJ2-1	few	CASSQEVRGSYNEQFF	TGCGCCAGCAGCCAAGAAGTAAGGGGCTCGTACAATGAGCAGTTCTTC
TRBV7-2	-	TRBJ2-7	few	CASSLALYTPYEQYF	TGTGCCAGCAGCTTAGCGCTCTACACCCCCTACGAGCAGTACTTC
TRBV7-6	TRBD1	TRBJ2-5	-	CASSLRGQGARGETQYF	TGTGCCAGCAGCTTAAGGGGACAGGGGGCTAGGGGAGAGACCCAGTACTTC
TRBV7-8	-	TRBJ1-5	-	CASSGRGLGNQSQHF	TGTGCCAGCAGCGGGAGGGGGTTAGGCAATCAGTCCCAGCATTTT
TRBV19	-	TRBJ1-2	-	CATGRHLYGYTF	TGTGCCACCGGACGGCACTTATACGGCTACACCTTC
TRBV15	TRBD2	TRBJ2-1	once	CATSSRLAGGYNEQFF	TGTGCCACCAGCAGCAGACTAGCGGGGGGTTACAATGAGCAGTTCTTC
TRBV5-6	TRBD1	TRBJ1-2	-	CASRTGLHGYTF	TGTGCCAGCAGGACAGGGTTACATGGCTACACCTTC
TRBV6-5	-	TRBJ2-3	many	CASSYLGEDTQYF	TGTGCCAGCAGTTATTTAGGGGAAGATACGCAGTATTTT
TRBV6-6	-	TRBJ1-2	-	CASSYTQGGGGYTF	TGTGCCAGCAGTTACACACAGGGAGGGGGTGGCTACACCTTC